This TCR beta chain derives from a study of blood T cell repertoires in COVID-19. Study-level information: COVID-19 samples, acute and convalescent, were from the United States, Italy and Spain. Sample material is recorded as cDNA or gDNA derived from T cells, B-cell-depleted T cells, or PBMCs.

V shed 0 bases and J 1 base; nucleotides not matched to a gene: 4. CDR3 length equals 18 residues. Germline V gives CDR1 SGDLS, CDR2 YYNGEE. Methods used by the authors: Amplifying reference gene primers gave estimates of nucleated cell counts. Clones were read by immunoSEQ multiplex PCR, and TCRdb kept only the in-frame ones, dropping some. V and J calls and clone size are those listed in that table; D and trimming were worked out from the DNA. The data contain some 47,000 clones, 80% to 90% of them singletons. The source material was peripheral blood. The rearrangement uses TRBV9 and TRBJ2-1; 13 nucleotides align to TRBD2. The TCR sequence derives from a woman of 80 years or more with acute or convalescent COVID-19. Written as DNA, the CDR3 is TGTGCCAGCAGCGTAGCACTAGCGGGGGGGCCATCCTACAATGAGCAGTTCTTC. It is translated as CASSVALAGGPSYNEQFF.